The following is a TCR beta chain sequence with its context. This sample was taken from a study of CD8 T cell repertoires and HIV-1 epitope variants. Method: immunoSEQ multiplex PCR; TCRdb's copy keeps in-frame clones and lacks some. The data contain under 100,000 clones, around 75% of them singletons. Trimming removed 0 bases at V and 0 bases at J, with 12 bases between. This CDR3 region has 16 residues. Germline V gives CDR1 SGHRS, CDR2 YFSETQ. This chain uses TRBV5-1 with TRBJ2-5; no clear D. The TCR originated in a male donor with HIV. Sequencing was carried out using uncultured baseline CD8+ T cells from peripheral blood mononuclear cells (PBMCs). The CDR3 region is CASSLGTSPNQETQYF. The CDR3 DNA sequence: TGCGCCAGCAGCTTGGGCACATCACCCAACCAAGAGACCCAGTACTTC.